The present T cell receptor beta chain was sequenced within a study of early T cells in non-severe SARS-CoV-2 infection. TCRdb re-called the 5' RACE reads with MiXCR, one entry per CDR3 protein. Among about 50,000 distinct CDR3 sequences, around 10% were seen once, and the ten largest hold over 4.5%. Broader study findings: Comparison of clonotypes with VDJdb favored anti-spike CD8 responses while missing private and CD4 specificities.

This clonotype has a handful of counts. Its antigen is undetermined. V lost 0 bases and J 0 bases, leaving 7 bases between the germline ends. Germline V lookup: CDR1 SGHRS, CDR2 YFSETQ. The CDR3 spans 15 residues. The chain is built from TRBV5-1 and TRBJ1-3; D is undetermined. This sequence originates from an adult who was a healthcare worker with PCR-confirmed SARS-CoV-2 infection or an uninfected control (not recorded which). This sample comprised whole blood, obtained at baseline. The CDR3 nucleotides are TGCGCCAGCAGCTTGGATGCCCGCTCTGGAAACACCATATATTTT. This sequence encodes CASSLDARSGNTIYF.